This passage covers 20 T cell receptor beta chains from one sample sequenced in a study of blood T cell repertoires in COVID-19. TCRdb's copy holds only in-frame clones and misses some; the assay was immunoSEQ multiplex PCR. The sample includes over 250,000 clones, about 88% of them seen just once. Source material: peripheral blood. Every receptor here comes from an older woman with COVID-19, enrolled during active disease.

The V gene is TRBV18, the J gene TRBJ1-3; D might be TRBD1 (6 bases). V lost 8 bases, J lost 1 base, and 9 bases lay in between. This CDR3 comprises 13 residues. Germline loops: CDR1 KGHSH, CDR2 LQKENI. DNA for the CDR3: TGTGCCAGCGAGGACAGATCTGGAAACACCATATATTTT. Protein product: CASEDRSGNTIYF.

The chain joins TRBV2 to TRBJ1-1; D is unclear. The CDR3 sequence is 13 residues long. CDR1 is SNHLY and CDR2 is FYNNEI in the germline V gene. The V end was cut by 8 bases, the J end by 5 bases, with 15 bases between. The DNA of the CDR3 is TGTGCCAGCGAGATGGAGGGCGGGACTGAAGCTTTCTTT. Translated, it gives CASEMEGGTEAFF.

The chain carries TRBV24-1 and TRBJ2-1, with D unresolved. V was shortened by 4 bases and J by 5 bases, with 8 bases between the two germline ends. Looked up from germline, CDR1 is KGHDR and CDR2 is SFDVKD. The CDR3 length is 13 residues. This chain's CDR3 is CATSELSHNEQFF. The CDR3 region has the DNA TGTGCCACCAGTGAACTGTCCCACAATGAGCAGTTCTTC.

The chain joins TRBV7-9 to TRBJ1-5; 9 positions agree with TRBD1. This CDR3 has 14 amino acids. Germline V lookup: CDR1 SEHNR, CDR2 FQNEAQ (reference sequence). J gave up 5 bases and V 5 bases, and 4 bases lay outside the gene matches. The CDR3 is CASSQDRGDQPQHF. In DNA form, the CDR3 reads TGTGCCAGCAGCCAGGACAGGGGTGATCAGCCCCAGCATTTT.

J is TRBJ1-6 and V is TRBV9; D may be TRBD1 (6 bases). CDR3 length: 17 amino acids. Trimming removed 0 bases from V and 6 bases from J, with 16 bases in between. Germline V gene data show CDR1 as SGDLS and CDR2 as YYNGEE. CDR3 residues: CASSVDPQTGSNSPLHF. For the CDR3, the DNA is TGTGCCAGCAGCGTAGATCCCCAGACAGGATCTAATTCACCCCTCCACTTT.

The chain uses TRBV7-3 and TRBJ2-3; 11 bases are a match to TRBD2. V was clipped by 2 bases and J by 6 bases; unmatched bases: 10. This CDR3 has 17 amino acids. Germline values: CDR1 SGHTA, CDR2 FQGTGA. CDR3 residues: CASSLARGSGGADTQYF. DNA for the CDR3: TGTGCCAGCAGCTTAGCCCGGGGTAGCGGGGGGGCGGATACGCAGTATTTT.

The table lists this clone with a few counts. The sample contains more than one DNA sequence encoding this CDR3. The chain recombines TRBV5-6 with TRBJ2-5; the match to TRBD1 covers 8 bases. V lost 0 bases, J lost 5 bases, and 3 bases stayed unmatched. Germline CDR1 SGHDT, CDR2 YYEEEE. CDR3 size: 14 residues. The CDR3 reads CASSLAAGGETQYF. The CDR3 coding sequence is TGTGCCAGCAGCTTGGCAGCAGGGGGCGAGACCCAGTACTTC.

V usage is TRBV27 and J usage is TRBJ2-2; the match to TRBD2 covers 7 bases. This CDR3 has 15 residues. Germline loops: CDR1 MNHEY, CDR2 SMNVEV (reference sequence). With 8 bases clipped from V and 2 bases from J, the junction kept 8 bases outside the gene matches. CDR3 in amino acids: CASSERGSNTGELFF. The CDR3 DNA sequence: TGTGCCAGCTCCGAGCGGGGATCTAACACCGGGGAGCTGTTTTTT.

The sample holds a few counts of this clone. This chain connects TRBV6-1 to TRBJ1-6; unclear D gene. The CDR3 is made up of 14 amino acids. The V and J ends lost 3 bases and 7 bases respectively, with 10 bases between them. Germline CDR1 MNHNS, CDR2 SASEGT. Here the CDR3 reads CASSERTQNSPLHF. CDR3 nucleotides: TGTGCCAGCAGTGAGAGGACTCAAAATTCACCCCTCCACTTT.

The chain links TRBV28 to TRBJ1-5; no reliable D call. Germline CDR1 and CDR2: MDHEN and SYDVKM. The CDR3 sequence is 17 residues long. V was pared by 3 bases and J by 7 bases, with 22 bases between. The CDR3 coding sequence is TGTGCCAGCAGTTTTCGGGATCCGCTCGGTTTTGGGCAGCCCCAGCATTTT. Protein product: CASSFRDPLGFGQPQHF.

The chain uses TRBV9 and TRBJ1-1, with a tentative D call TRBD1 (5 bases). Germline CDR1 SGDLS, CDR2 YYNGEE. CDR3 length: 15 residues. The V end lost 3 bases, the J end lost 5 bases, and 17 bases lay between the germline ends. DNA of the CDR3: TGTGCCAGCAGCGGTCAGCCAGGGCTGGGAACTGAAGCTTTCTTT. Its protein product is CASSGQPGLGTEAFF.

The rearrangement joins TRBV5-1 to TRBJ2-7, with D maybe TRBD1 (6 bases). Germline values: CDR1 SGHRS, CDR2 YFSETQ. The CDR3 is made up of 17 amino acids. V dropped 0 bases and J dropped 4 bases, with 20 bases sitting between them. This CDR3 is CASSLASGAGVLYEQYF. Here the CDR3 DNA reads TGCGCCAGCAGCTTGGCCAGTGGCGCAGGGGTCTTATACGAGCAGTACTTC.

A single count supports this clone. V and J are TRBV6-1 and TRBJ2-2; 7 bases are shared with TRBD1. The CDR3 has 15 residues. CDR1 MNHNS and CDR2 SASEGT come from the germline V gene. The trim removed 3 bases at V and 4 bases at J, leaving 5 bases unmatched. The CDR3 DNA sequence: TGTGCCAGCAGTGAGATACAGGGGCCCACCGGGGAGCTGTTTTTT. Encoded protein: CASSEIQGPTGELFF.

V usage is TRBV12-5 and J usage is TRBJ1-5, with D possibly TRBD1 on 5 matching bases. V lost 3 bases, J lost 4 bases, and 13 bases lay in between. This CDR3 is built from 15 residues. In germline, CDR1 is LGHNT, CDR2 FRNRAP. The CDR3 DNA reads TGTGCTAGTGGTTTCCCCGACAGACCGAATCAGCCCCAGCATTTT. Translation: CASGFPDRPNQPQHF. The entire variable domain, with the rest obtained from reference TRBV12-5 and TRBJ1-5, is as follows: DARVTQTPRHKVTEMGQEVTMRCQPILGHNTVFWYRQTMMQGLELLAYFRNRAPLDDSGMPKDRFSAEMPDATLATLKIQPSEPRDSAVYFCASGFPDRPNQPQHFGDGTRLSIL.

The chain employs TRBV12-3 or TRBV12-4 and TRBJ1-5, with D possibly TRBD1 on 5 matching bases. Trimming pared 5 bases from V and 7 bases from J, leaving 9 bases between. The length of the CDR3 is 12 residues. The CDR3 nucleotides read TGTGCCAGCAGTAAAGGGGAACAGCCCCAGCATTTT. Residues: CASSKGEQPQHF.

The rearrangement links TRBV10-3 to TRBJ1-4; possibly TRBD1 for D (5 bases). Germline V gives CDR1 ENHRY, CDR2 SYGVKD. This CDR3 comprises 15 residues. V dropped 3 bases and J dropped 5 bases, with 13 bases sitting between them. The CDR3, as DNA: TGTGCCATCAGTGAAACGGGACTGGCCAATGAAAAACTGTTTTTT. It specifies CAISETGLANEKLFF.

This rearrangement joins TRBV20-1 to TRBJ2-7; 7 bases line up with TRBD1. The V segment lost 3 bases and the J segment 7 bases; nucleotides outside the gene matches: 15. CDR1 and CDR2 from the germline V gene are DFQATT and SNEGSKA (reference sequence). The CDR3 covers 15 residues. CDR3 bases: TGCAGTGCTAGTCCACGACAGGGTTGGCCGGGGGAGCAGTACTTC. It is translated as CSASPRQGWPGEQYF.

The chain joins TRBV5-1 to TRBJ1-2, with TRBD1 identical over 7 bases. Looked up from germline, CDR1 is SGHRS and CDR2 is YFSETQ. The CDR3 covers 14 residues. V dropped 3 bases and J dropped 2; count of bases not matched to a gene: 4. The DNA for the CDR3 is TGCGCCAGCAGCTCAGGGGACAGAAACTATGGCTACACCTTC. It codes for CASSSGDRNYGYTF.

This sequence joins TRBV14 and TRBJ1-2, with D possibly being TRBD1 (5 bases). Looked up from germline, CDR1 is SGHDN and CDR2 is FVKESK. Trimming pared 4 bases from V and 4 bases from J, leaving 16 bases between. The CDR3 consists of 15 residues. The CDR3 loop is CASSRAGGDSYGYTF. The CDR3 DNA sequence: TGTGCCAGCAGCCGGGCAGGAGGGGACTCCTATGGCTACACCTTC.

This clone is large within its sample. This sequence joins TRBV18 and TRBJ2-7; weak D call: TRBD1 (6 bases). Trimming shortened V by 3 bases and J by 2 bases, and 14 bases separated the two germline ends. CDR3 size: 15 residues. Germline values: CDR1 KGHSH, CDR2 LQKENI. The CDR3 DNA follows: TGTGCCAGCTCACCTAGACAGGCGACTACCTACGAGCAGTACTTC. The encoded protein is CASSPRQATTYEQYF.